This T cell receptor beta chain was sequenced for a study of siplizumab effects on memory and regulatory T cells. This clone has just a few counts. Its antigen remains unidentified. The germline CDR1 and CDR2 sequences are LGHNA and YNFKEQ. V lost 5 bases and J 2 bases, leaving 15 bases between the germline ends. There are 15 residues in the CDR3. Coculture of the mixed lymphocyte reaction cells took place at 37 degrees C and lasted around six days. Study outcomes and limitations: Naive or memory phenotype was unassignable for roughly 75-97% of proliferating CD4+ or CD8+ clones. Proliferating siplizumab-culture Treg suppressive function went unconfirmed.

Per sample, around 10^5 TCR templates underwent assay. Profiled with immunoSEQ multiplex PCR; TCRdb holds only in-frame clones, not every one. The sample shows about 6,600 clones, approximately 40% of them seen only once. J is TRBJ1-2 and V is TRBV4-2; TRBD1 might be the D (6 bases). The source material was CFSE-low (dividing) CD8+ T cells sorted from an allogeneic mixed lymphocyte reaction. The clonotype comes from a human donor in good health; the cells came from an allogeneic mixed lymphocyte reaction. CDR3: CASSFRGRGNYGYTF. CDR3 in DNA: TGTGCCAGCAGCTTCCGGGGCAGGGGCAACTATGGCTACACCTTC.